The rows below give T cell receptor beta chains drawn from one sample of a study of T-cell reconstitution after alpha-beta-depleted transplantation in children. TCRdb independently ran MiXCR on the PCR reads; one entry per CDR3 protein. Here the sample spans 700,000 to 950,000 distinct CDR3 sequences, approximately 15% being singletons. The input for sequencing was PBMCs, mostly from graft donor cells, taken 360 days after TCRalphabeta/CD19-depleted stem cell transplant. These receptors came from a male patient between 10 and 17 years old who had a stem cell transplant for acute lymphoblastic leukemia, so the T cells may come from the graft donor. Both conserved end residues are part of each CDR3. Fields, in order: clone size, J gene, V gene, D gene, CDR3 protein, CDR3 DNA. D genes are given only for firm matches. Not every row has a clone size; where given, it reads once, few, many or a size class.

abundance: NA
j_gene: TRBJ2-1
v_gene: TRBV10-3
d_gene: TRBD2
CDR3aa: CAISELAGGEEQFF
CDR3nt: TGTGCCATCAGTGAACTAGCGGGAGGGGAAGAGCAGTTCTTC

abundance: NA
j_gene: TRBJ2-7
v_gene: TRBV6-1
d_gene: TRBD1
CDR3aa: CASSEKGQVAYEQYF
CDR3nt: TGTGCCAGCAGTGAAAAAGGACAGGTTGCCTACGAGCAGTACTTC

abundance: NA
j_gene: TRBJ1-2
v_gene: TRBV29-1
d_gene: TRBD1
CDR3aa: CSVADRGDKNTF
CDR3nt: TGCAGCGTCGCGGACAGGGGTGATAAGAACACCTTC

abundance: few
j_gene: TRBJ1-4
v_gene: TRBV11-1
d_gene: NA
CDR3aa: CASSLERKRRPGNEKLFF
CDR3nt: TGTGCCAGCAGCCTCGAACGGAAACGCCGGCCCGGTAATGAAAAACTGTTTTTT

abundance: NA
j_gene: TRBJ2-2
v_gene: TRBV7-6
d_gene: TRBD1
CDR3aa: CASSLAVGTGGLSGELFF
CDR3nt: TGTGCCAGCAGCTTAGCGGTCGGGACAGGGGGCTTGTCCGGGGAGCTGTTTTTT

abundance: once
j_gene: TRBJ2-7
v_gene: TRBV5-6
d_gene: TRBD2
CDR3aa: CASSGGLAGGGIEQYF
CDR3nt: TGTGCCAGCAGCGGGGGACTAGCGGGAGGGGGGATCGAGCAGTACTTC

abundance: NA
j_gene: TRBJ2-3
v_gene: TRBV7-3
d_gene: TRBD2
CDR3aa: CASSREGADTQYF
CDR3nt: TGTGCCAGCAGTCGGGAGGGTGCAGATACGCAGTATTTT

abundance: NA
j_gene: TRBJ2-7
v_gene: TRBV7-6
d_gene: NA
CDR3aa: CASSFRGGVGDEQYF
CDR3nt: TGTGCCAGCAGCTTCCGGGGAGGTGTGGGAGACGAGCAGTACTTC

abundance: once
j_gene: TRBJ2-4
v_gene: TRBV10-3
d_gene: TRBD2
CDR3aa: CAISATSGKGGIQYF
CDR3nt: TGTGCCATCAGCGCGACTAGCGGGAAGGGTGGCATTCAGTACTTC

abundance: few
j_gene: TRBJ1-5
v_gene: TRBV6-5
d_gene: TRBD1
CDR3aa: CASSSGQVRQPQHF
CDR3nt: TGTGCCAGCAGTTCAGGACAGGTCCGGCAGCCCCAGCATTTT

abundance: few
j_gene: TRBJ2-7
v_gene: TRBV5-6
d_gene: NA
CDR3aa: CASSGDMWGVSYEQYF
CDR3nt: TGTGCCAGCAGCGGTGACATGTGGGGGGTCTCCTACGAGCAGTACTTC

abundance: few
j_gene: TRBJ1-2
v_gene: TRBV3-1
d_gene: NA
CDR3aa: CASSQDSEGFF
CDR3nt: TGTGCCAGCAGCCAAGATAGCGAGGGGTTCTTC

abundance: NA
j_gene: TRBJ2-7
v_gene: TRBV27
d_gene: TRBD2
CDR3aa: CASSLLGGLDEQYF
CDR3nt: TGTGCCAGCAGTTTATTGGGGGGGTTGGACGAGCAGTACTTC

abundance: NA
j_gene: TRBJ1-3
v_gene: TRBV4-1
d_gene: NA
CDR3aa: CASSHSKAGRTNTIYF
CDR3nt: TGCGCCAGCAGCCACTCTAAGGCAGGGAGGACAAACACCATATATTTT

abundance: few
j_gene: TRBJ1-5
v_gene: TRBV27
d_gene: NA
CDR3aa: CASSLGGGYQPQHF
CDR3nt: TGTGCCAGCAGTTTAGGGGGGGGGTATCAGCCCCAGCATTTT

abundance: few
j_gene: TRBJ2-3
v_gene: TRBV5-1
d_gene: NA
CDR3aa: CASSITGLDTQYF
CDR3nt: TGCGCCAGCAGCATCACAGGGCTAGATACGCAGTATTTT

abundance: NA
j_gene: TRBJ2-7
v_gene: TRBV20-1
d_gene: NA
CDR3aa: CSARVVSYWAYYEQYF
CDR3nt: TGCAGTGCTAGAGTCGTTTCTTACTGGGCTTACTACGAGCAGTACTTC

abundance: many
j_gene: TRBJ2-1
v_gene: TRBV9
d_gene: TRBD2
CDR3aa: CASSVRTSGVNEQFF
CDR3nt: TGTGCCAGCAGCGTGAGGACTAGCGGAGTAAATGAGCAGTTCTTC

abundance: few
j_gene: TRBJ1-5
v_gene: TRBV7-2
d_gene: NA
CDR3aa: CASSLVGGSALDQPQHF
CDR3nt: TGTGCCAGCAGCTTAGTTGGTGGCAGCGCCTTAGATCAGCCCCAGCATTTT

abundance: NA
j_gene: TRBJ2-7
v_gene: TRBV6-5
d_gene: NA
CDR3aa: CASSYISTPSRYEQYF
CDR3nt: TGTGCCAGCAGTTACATCAGTACTCCTAGCCGCTACGAGCAGTACTTC

abundance: NA
j_gene: TRBJ1-1
v_gene: TRBV12-3/TRBV12-4
d_gene: TRBD1
CDR3aa: CASVRRGTGYTEAFF
CDR3nt: TGTGCCAGCGTCAGGCGCGGGACAGGGTACACTGAAGCTTTCTTT

abundance: few
j_gene: TRBJ1-4
v_gene: TRBV20-1
d_gene: NA
CDR3aa: CSARDLEKLFF
CDR3nt: TGCAGTGCTAGAGATTTGGAAAAACTGTTTTTT

abundance: few
j_gene: TRBJ2-7
v_gene: TRBV20-1
d_gene: TRBD2
CDR3aa: CSARVLAGGHEQYF
CDR3nt: TGCAGTGCTAGAGTCCTGGCGGGGGGCCACGAGCAGTACTTC

abundance: NA
j_gene: TRBJ2-5
v_gene: TRBV27
d_gene: NA
CDR3aa: CASSRASAQETQYF
CDR3nt: TGTGCCAGCAGTCGGGCTAGCGCACAAGAGACCCAGTACTTC

abundance: many
j_gene: TRBJ2-5
v_gene: TRBV10-3
d_gene: TRBD2
CDR3aa: CAISESFGLAGSQETQYF
CDR3nt: TGTGCCATCAGTGAGTCTTTTGGACTAGCGGGTAGCCAAGAGACCCAGTACTTC